The 9 T cell receptor beta chains presented below share a single source sample, sequenced in a study of vaccination and CD4 T cells after COVID-19 (dated 2022 in TCRdb). The treatment or condition label on this specimen signifies: approximately nine-day PBMC culture with coronavirus spike peptide pools or control peptides (ViraFEST assay). CD4+ T cells from unexposed donors were collected before the COVID-19 pandemic (2011-2018). The library was generated by PCR. The sequencing machine was an Illumina iSeq 100. TCR sequencing of DNA from cultured CD4+ T cells used the Oncomine TCR Beta short-read assay at the Johns Hopkins FTIC core. TCRdb reran the public reads through fastp at Q25 and MiXCR, keeping productive beta chains. Identical CDR3 protein sequences are pooled into one entry, listed with their most common genes and DNA. The sample table records approximately 4,000 distinct CDR3 sequences; about 71% of these occur just once. The ten biggest clones cover around 37% of the sample.

What these receptors recognize is not known. The specimen was CD4+ T cells from blood, cultured in vitro. The receptors come from a human donor in good health.

V and J are TRBV6-1 and TRBJ2-7; weak D call: TRBD1 (6 bases). In germline, CDR1 is MNHNS, CDR2 SASEGT. V was pared by 8 bases and J by 5 bases, with 19 bases between. This CDR3 contains 14 residues. This chain's CDR3 is CASRPSYRVDEQYF. The CDR3 coding sequence is TGTGCCAGCCGCCCGAGCTACAGGGTCGACGAGCAGTACTTC.

This CDR3 is CASSSPAGLEQFF. CDR3 DNA sequence: TGTGCCAGCAGTTCCCCGGCCGGACTGGAGCAGTTCTTC. The chain recombines TRBV7-2 with TRBJ2-1, with D maybe TRBD2 (5 bases). This CDR3 has 13 residues. CDR1 and CDR2 from the germline V gene are SGHTA and FQGNSA. V dropped 6 bases and J dropped 10 bases, with 16 bases sitting between them.

The rearrangement uses TRBV6-2 or TRBV6-3 and TRBJ1-5, with D perhaps matching TRBD1 (5 bases). CDR3 length: 13 residues. Germline CDR1 reads MNHEY; CDR2 reads SVGEGT. Trimming cost V 6 bases and J 3 bases, with 9 bases left between them. CDR3 in DNA: TGTGCCAGCAGAAGACAGAACAATCAGCCCCAGCATTTT. Translation gives CASRRQNNQPQHF.

The J gene is TRBJ2-1, the V gene TRBV7-2; TRBD2 agrees at 8 bases. Germline trimming cut 3 bases from V and 7 bases from J; bases unmatched to any gene: 8. Germline values: CDR1 SGHTA, CDR2 FQGNSA. This CDR3 spans 15 amino acids. The CDR3 region is CASSFYGRAENEQFF. CDR3 nucleotides: TGTGCCAGCAGCTTCTACGGGAGGGCCGAAAATGAGCAGTTCTTC.

By sample share, this clonotype is large (0.1 to 1%). This sequence joins TRBV19 and TRBJ2-3; D assignment may be TRBD1 or TRBD2 (5 bases each). The CDR3 is 14 amino acids. V was shortened by 6 bases and J by 0 bases, with 10 bases between the two germline ends. CDR1 LNHDA and CDR2 SQIVND come from the germline V gene (reference sequence). The CDR3 DNA reads as TGTGCCAGTAGAACTGGGGGAAGCACAGATACGCAGTATTTT. Its protein product is CASRTGGSTDTQYF.

J is TRBJ1-6 and V is TRBV6-2 or TRBV6-3; D not certain. The CDR3 contains 13 residues. The ends were cut back, 5 bases at V and 5 bases at J, with 7 bases in the middle. Germline CDR1 MNHEY, CDR2 SVGEGT. CDR3: CASSGDNNSPLHF. CDR3 in DNA: TGTGCCAGCAGTGGGGATAATAATTCACCCCTCCACTTT.

The gene calls are TRBV11-2 and TRBJ2-6; possibly TRBD2 for D (6 bases). Trimming took off 5 bases at V and 2 bases at J, with 7 bases between the two ends. CDR1 SGHAT and CDR2 FQNNGV come from the germline V gene. The CDR3 is made up of 14 amino acids. CDR3 DNA sequence: TGTGCCAGCAGCAGGAGGGCTGGGGCCAACGTCCTGACTTTC. Protein sequence: CASSRRAGANVLTF.

V and J are TRBV27 and TRBJ1-6; D is unclear. The germline V gene encodes CDR1 MNHEY and CDR2 SMNVEV (reference sequence). V gave up 7 bases and J gave up 4 bases, with 14 bases separating them. The CDR3 has 15 amino acids. The CDR3 region is CASTPRREYNSPLHF. The CDR3, as DNA: TGTGCCAGCACCCCCCGGAGGGAATATAATTCACCCCTCCACTTT.

V and J are TRBV19 and TRBJ1-2, with D hard to call. There are 12 residues in the CDR3. The V gene lost 1 base and the J gene lost 8 bases, with 8 bases spanning the gap. Germline values: CDR1 LNHDA, CDR2 SQIVND (reference sequence). The CDR3 sequence is CASSIVRGGYTF. As DNA, the CDR3 is TGTGCCAGTAGTATAGTTCGTGGGGGCTACACCTTC.